Sequencing of this TCR beta chain was carried out in a study of blood T cell repertoires in COVID-19. Study-level information: The analysed material was cDNA or gDNA that came from T cells, B-cell-depleted T cells, or PBMCs.

This CDR3 contains 13 residues. Germline V lookup: CDR1 SEHNR, CDR2 FQNEAQ (reference sequence). V was pared by 2 bases and J by 9 bases, with 3 bases of the junction left unmatched. Per the study methods: Reference gene primers were amplified, and this amplification served to estimate nucleated cell counts. Some clones are missing from TCRdb's copy, which holds only in-frame ones; the method was immunoSEQ multiplex PCR. The DNA was the basis for D and trimming; V, J and clone size are from that table. Seen here are 99,000 or so clones, roughly 80% observed once, and the top ten hold about 3.3%. The J gene is TRBJ2-1, the V gene TRBV7-9; 8 bases are a match to TRBD2. This TCR was sampled from a woman older than 75 with active or convalescent COVID-19. The sample taken for sequencing was peripheral blood. The CDR3 region is CASSLRAGGEQFF. CDR3 nucleotides: TGTGCCAGCAGCTTAAGGGCGGGGGGTGAGCAGTTCTTC.